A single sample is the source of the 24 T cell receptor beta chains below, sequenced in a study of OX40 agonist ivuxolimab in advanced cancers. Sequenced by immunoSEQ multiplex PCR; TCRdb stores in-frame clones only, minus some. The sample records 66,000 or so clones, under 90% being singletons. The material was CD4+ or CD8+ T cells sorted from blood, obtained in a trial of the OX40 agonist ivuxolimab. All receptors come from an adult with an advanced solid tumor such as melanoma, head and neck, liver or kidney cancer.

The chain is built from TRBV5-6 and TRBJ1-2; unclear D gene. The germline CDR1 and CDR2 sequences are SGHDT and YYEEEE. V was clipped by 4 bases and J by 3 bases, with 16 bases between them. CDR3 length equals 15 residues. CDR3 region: CASSPPIAADYGYTF. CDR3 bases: TGTGCCAGCAGCCCCCCCATTGCGGCCGACTATGGCTACACCTTC.

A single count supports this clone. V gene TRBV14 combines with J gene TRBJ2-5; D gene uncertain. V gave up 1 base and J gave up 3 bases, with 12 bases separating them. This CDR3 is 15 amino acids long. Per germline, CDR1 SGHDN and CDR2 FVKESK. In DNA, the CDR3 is TGTGCCAGCAGCCAAGGGATTTTTTTAGAAGAGACCCAGTACTTC. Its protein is CASSQGIFLEETQYF.

In DNA, the CDR3 is TGCGCCAGCAGCTTGGATAGTATGAATTCGGCTTTCTTT. It yields the protein CASSLDSMNSAFF. V and J are TRBV5-1 and TRBJ1-1; the D is unclear. Trimming cost V 0 bases and J 11 bases, with 14 bases left between them. The CDR3 has 13 residues. The germline gives CDR1 SGHRS, CDR2 YFSETQ.

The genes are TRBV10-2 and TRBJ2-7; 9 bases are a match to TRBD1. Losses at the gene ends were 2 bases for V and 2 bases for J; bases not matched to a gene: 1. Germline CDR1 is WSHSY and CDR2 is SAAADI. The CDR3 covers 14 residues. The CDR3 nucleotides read TGCGCCAGCAGTGAGGGGGACAGGGCCTACGAGCAGTACTTC. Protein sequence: CASSEGDRAYEQYF.

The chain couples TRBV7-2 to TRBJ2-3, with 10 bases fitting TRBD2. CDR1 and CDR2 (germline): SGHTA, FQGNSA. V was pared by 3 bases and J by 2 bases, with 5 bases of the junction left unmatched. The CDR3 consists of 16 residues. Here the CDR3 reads CASSFIAGGDTDTQYF. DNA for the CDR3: TGTGCCAGCAGCTTCATAGCGGGAGGCGACACAGATACGCAGTATTTT. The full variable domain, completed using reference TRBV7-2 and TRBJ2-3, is GAGVSQSPSNKVTEKGKDVELRCDPISGHTALYWYRQSLGQGLEFLIYFQGNSAPDKSGLPSDRFSAERTGGSVSTLTIQRTQQEDSAVYLCASSFIAGGDTDTQYFGPGTRLTVL.

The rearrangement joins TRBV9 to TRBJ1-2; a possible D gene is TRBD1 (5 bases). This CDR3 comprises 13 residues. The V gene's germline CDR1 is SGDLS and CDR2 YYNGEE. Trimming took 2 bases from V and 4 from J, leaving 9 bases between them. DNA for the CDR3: TGTGCCAGCAGCGTTCAGGGATCCTATGGCTACACCTTC. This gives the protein CASSVQGSYGYTF.

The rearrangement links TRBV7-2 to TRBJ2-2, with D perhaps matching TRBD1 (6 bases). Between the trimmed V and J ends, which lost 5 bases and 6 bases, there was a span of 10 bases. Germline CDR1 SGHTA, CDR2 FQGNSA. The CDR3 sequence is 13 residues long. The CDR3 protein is CASSIQGSGELFF. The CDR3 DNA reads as TGTGCCAGCAGCATTCAGGGGTCCGGGGAGCTGTTTTTT. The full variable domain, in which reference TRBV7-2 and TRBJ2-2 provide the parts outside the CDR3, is GAGVSQSPSNKVTEKGKDVELRCDPISGHTALYWYRQSLGQGLEFLIYFQGNSAPDKSGLPSDRFSAERTGGSVSTLTIQRTQQEDSAVYLCASSIQGSGELFFGEGSRLTVL.

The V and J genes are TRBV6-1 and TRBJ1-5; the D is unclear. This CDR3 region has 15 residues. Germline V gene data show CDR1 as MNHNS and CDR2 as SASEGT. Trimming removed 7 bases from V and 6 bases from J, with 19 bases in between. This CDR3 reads CASKTDGEVGQPQHF. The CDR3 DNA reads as TGTGCCAGCAAGACGGACGGAGAAGTGGGTCAGCCCCAGCATTTT.

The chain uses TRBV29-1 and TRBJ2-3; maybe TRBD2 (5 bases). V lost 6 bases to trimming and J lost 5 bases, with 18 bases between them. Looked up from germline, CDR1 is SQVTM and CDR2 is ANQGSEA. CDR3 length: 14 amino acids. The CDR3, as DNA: TGCAGCGTAGCGGTCCTGGTCTTAAGAGATACGCAGTATTTT. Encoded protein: CSVAVLVLRDTQYF.

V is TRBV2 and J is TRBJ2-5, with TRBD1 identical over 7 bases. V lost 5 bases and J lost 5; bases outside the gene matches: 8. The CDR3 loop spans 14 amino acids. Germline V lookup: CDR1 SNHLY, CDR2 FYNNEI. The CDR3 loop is CASSIVTGRETQYF. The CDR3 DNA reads TGTGCCAGCAGTATTGTGACAGGGCGCGAGACCCAGTACTTC.

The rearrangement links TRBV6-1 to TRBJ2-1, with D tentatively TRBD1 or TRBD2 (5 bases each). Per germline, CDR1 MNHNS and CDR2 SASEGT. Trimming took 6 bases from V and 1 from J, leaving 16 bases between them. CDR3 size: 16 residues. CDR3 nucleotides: TGTGCCAGCAGAGAAACCGGGACCTTATCCTACAATGAGCAGTTCTTC. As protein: CASRETGTLSYNEQFF.

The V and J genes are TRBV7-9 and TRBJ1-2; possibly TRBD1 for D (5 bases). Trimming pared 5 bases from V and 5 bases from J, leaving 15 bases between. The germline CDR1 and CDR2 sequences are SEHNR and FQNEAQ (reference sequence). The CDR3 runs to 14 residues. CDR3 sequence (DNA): TGTGCCAGCAGCACAAACATGGGACTGTATGGCTACACCTTC. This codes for CASSTNMGLYGYTF. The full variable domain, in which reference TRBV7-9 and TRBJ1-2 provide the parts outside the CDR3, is DTGVSQNPRHKITKRGQNVTFRCDPISEHNRLYWYRQTLGQGPEFLTYFQNEAQLEKSRLLSDRFSAERPKGSFSTLEIQRTEQGDSAMYLCASSTNMGLYGYTFGSGTRLTVV.

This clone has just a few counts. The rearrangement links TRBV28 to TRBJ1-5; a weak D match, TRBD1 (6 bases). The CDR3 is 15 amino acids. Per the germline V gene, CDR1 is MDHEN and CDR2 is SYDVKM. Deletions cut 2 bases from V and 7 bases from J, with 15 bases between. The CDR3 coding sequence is TGTGCCAGCAGTTTAAATAGCGGGGGCCAGCAGCCCCAGCATTTT. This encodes CASSLNSGGQQPQHF. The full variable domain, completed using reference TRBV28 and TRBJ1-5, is DVKVTQSSRYLVKRTGEKVFLECVQDMDHENMFWYRQDPGLGLRLIYFSYDVKMKEKGDIPEGYSVSREKKERFSLILESASTNQTSMYLCASSLNSGGQQPQHFGDGTRLSIL.

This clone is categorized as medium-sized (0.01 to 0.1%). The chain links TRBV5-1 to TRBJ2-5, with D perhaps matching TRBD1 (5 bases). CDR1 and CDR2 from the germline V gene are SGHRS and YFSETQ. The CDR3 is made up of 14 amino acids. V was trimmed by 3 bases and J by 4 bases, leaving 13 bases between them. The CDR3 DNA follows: TGCGCCAGCAGCTCTAACGACAGACGAGAGACCCAGTACTTC. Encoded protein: CASSSNDRRETQYF.

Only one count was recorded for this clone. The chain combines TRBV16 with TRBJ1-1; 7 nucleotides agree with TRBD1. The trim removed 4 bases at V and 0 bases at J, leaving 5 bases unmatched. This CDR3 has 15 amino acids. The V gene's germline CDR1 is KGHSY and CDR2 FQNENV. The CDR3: CASSPGQVMNTEAFF. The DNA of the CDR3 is TGTGCCAGCAGCCCAGGACAGGTCATGAACACTGAAGCTTTCTTT.

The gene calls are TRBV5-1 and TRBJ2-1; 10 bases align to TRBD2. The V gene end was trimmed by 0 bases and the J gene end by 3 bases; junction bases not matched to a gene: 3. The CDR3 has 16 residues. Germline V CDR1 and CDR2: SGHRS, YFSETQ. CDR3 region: CASSLAPSGSYNEQFF. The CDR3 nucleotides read TGCGCCAGCAGCTTGGCACCTAGCGGGAGCTACAATGAGCAGTTCTTC.

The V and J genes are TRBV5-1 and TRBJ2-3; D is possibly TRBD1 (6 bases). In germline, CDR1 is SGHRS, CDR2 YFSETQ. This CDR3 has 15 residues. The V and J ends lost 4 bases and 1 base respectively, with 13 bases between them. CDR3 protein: CASSPLRGGTDTQYF. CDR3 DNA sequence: TGCGCCAGCAGCCCCCTCAGGGGTGGCACAGATACGCAGTATTTT.

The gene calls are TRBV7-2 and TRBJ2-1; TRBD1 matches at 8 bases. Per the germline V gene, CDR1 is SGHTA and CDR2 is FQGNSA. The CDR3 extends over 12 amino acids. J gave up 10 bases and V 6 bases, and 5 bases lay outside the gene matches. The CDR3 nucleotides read TGTGCCAGCAGGTGGACAGGGTTCGAGCAGTTCTTC. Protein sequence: CASRWTGFEQFF.

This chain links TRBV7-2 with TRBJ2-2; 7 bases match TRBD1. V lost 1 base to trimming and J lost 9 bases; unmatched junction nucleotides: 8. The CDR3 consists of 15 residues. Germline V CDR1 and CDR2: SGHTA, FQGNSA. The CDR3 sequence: CASSLGGGSVRELFF. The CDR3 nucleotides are TGTGCCAGCAGCTTAGGAGGGGGCTCTGTCCGGGAGCTGTTTTTT.

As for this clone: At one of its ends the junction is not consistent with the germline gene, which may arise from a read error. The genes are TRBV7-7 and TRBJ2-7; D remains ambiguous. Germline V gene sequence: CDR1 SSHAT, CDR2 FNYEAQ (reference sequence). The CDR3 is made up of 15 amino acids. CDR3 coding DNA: TGTGCTAGCAGCTTGGTGGTGCACAGCCCCTACGAGCAGTACTTC. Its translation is CASSLVVHSPYEQYF.

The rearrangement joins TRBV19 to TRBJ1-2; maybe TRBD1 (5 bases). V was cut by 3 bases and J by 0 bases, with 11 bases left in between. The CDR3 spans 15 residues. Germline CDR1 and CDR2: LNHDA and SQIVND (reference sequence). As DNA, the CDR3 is TGTGCCAGTAGTATCGGTCGCAGGGCTAACTATGGCTACACCTTC. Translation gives CASSIGRRANYGYTF. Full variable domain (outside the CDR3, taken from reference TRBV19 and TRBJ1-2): DGGITQSPKYLFRKEGQNVTLSCEQNLNHDAMYWYRQDPGQGLRLIYYSQIVNDFQKGDIAEGYSVSREKKESFPLTVTSAQKNPTAFYLCASSIGRRANYGYTFGSGTRLTVV.

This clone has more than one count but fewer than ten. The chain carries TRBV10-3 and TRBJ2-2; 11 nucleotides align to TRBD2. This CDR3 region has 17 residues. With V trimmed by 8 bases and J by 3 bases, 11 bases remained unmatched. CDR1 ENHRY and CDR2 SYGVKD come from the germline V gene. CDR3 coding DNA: TGTGCCATCGGGCGAGGGGTAGCGGGAGGGGACACCGGGGAGCTGTTTTTT. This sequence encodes CAIGRGVAGGDTGELFF.

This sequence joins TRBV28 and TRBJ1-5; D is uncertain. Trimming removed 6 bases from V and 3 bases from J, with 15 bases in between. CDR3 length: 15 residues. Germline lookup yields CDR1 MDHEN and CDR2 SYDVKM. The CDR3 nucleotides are TGTGCCAGCAGCTCGTACAGCGACTTCAATCAGCCCCAGCATTTT. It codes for CASSSYSDFNQPQHF.

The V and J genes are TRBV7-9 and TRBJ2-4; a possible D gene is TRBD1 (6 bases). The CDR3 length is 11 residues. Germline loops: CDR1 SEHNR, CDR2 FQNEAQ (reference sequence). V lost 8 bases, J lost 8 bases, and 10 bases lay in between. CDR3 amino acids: CASERTDIQYF. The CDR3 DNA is TGTGCCAGCGAAAGGACAGACATTCAGTACTTC.